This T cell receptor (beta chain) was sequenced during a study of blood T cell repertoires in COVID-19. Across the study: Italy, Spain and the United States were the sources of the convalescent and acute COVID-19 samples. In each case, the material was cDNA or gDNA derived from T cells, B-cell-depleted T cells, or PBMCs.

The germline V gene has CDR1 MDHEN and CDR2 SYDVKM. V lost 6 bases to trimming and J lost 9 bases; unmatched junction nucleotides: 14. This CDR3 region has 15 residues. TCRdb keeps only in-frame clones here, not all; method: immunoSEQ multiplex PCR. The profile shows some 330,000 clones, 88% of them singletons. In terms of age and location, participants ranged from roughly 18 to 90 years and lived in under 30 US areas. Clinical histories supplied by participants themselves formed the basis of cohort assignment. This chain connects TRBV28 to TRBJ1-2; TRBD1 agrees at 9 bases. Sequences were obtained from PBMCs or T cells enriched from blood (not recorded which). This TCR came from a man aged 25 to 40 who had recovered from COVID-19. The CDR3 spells CASSIPGQGFKSYTF. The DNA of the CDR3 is TGTGCCAGCAGCATACCGGGACAGGGATTCAAGAGCTACACCTTC.